These 11 T cell receptor beta chains were all obtained from the same sample, sequenced in a study of cytomegalovirus exposure and HLA in healthy donors. PCR employed 60 Vbeta and 13 Jbeta primers. Measured with immunoSEQ multiplex PCR; TCRdb has only the in-frame clones, and not every one. The sample holds nearly 100,000 clones, around 69% seen once. The specimen was PBMCs. These receptors came from a woman in her fifties or sixties in good health and CMV-seropositive.

This chain joins TRBV6-1 and TRBJ1-5; D unclear. This CDR3 is 13 amino acids long. Germline V gives CDR1 MNHNS, CDR2 SASEGT. V was shortened by 4 bases and J by 5 bases, with 9 bases between the two germline ends. The CDR3 spells CASSASRDQPQHF. CDR3 DNA: TGTGCCAGCAGTGCGTCCCGAGATCAGCCCCAGCATTTT.

The chain employs TRBV28 and TRBJ1-1, with 8 bases lining up with TRBD1. CDR1 MDHEN and CDR2 SYDVKM come from the germline V gene. The CDR3 has 14 amino acids. Trimming removed 5 bases from V and 7 bases from J; junction bases left unmatched: 9. The CDR3 reads CASSQLTGEGEAFF. In nucleotides, the CDR3 is TGTGCCAGCAGTCAACTGACAGGGGAAGGTGAAGCTTTCTTT.

The rearrangement links TRBV7-9 to TRBJ1-4, with D perhaps matching TRBD1 (6 bases). Germline V gene data show CDR1 as SEHNR and CDR2 as FQNEAQ (reference sequence). CDR3 length: 15 amino acids. V gave up 1 base and J gave up 8 bases, with 14 bases separating them. CDR3 in DNA: TGTGCCAGCAGCTTAGGAGGGACATTAGGCGAAAAACTGTTTTTT. Translation gives CASSLGGTLGEKLFF.

The chain combines TRBV5-1 with TRBJ2-1, with TRBD2 matching over 8 bases. The length of the CDR3 is 15 residues. V dropped 5 bases and J dropped 1; count of bases not matched to a gene: 5. The germline CDR1 and CDR2 sequences are SGHRS and YFSETQ. CDR3 in amino acids: CASSFTSGSYNEQFF. The CDR3 DNA reads TGCGCCAGCAGTTTCACTAGCGGATCCTACAATGAGCAGTTCTTC.

The chain recombines TRBV5-1 with TRBJ2-5; tentatively, D is TRBD2 (6 bases). Germline values: CDR1 SGHRS, CDR2 YFSETQ. The length of the CDR3 is 12 residues. Trimming pared 1 base from V and 7 bases from J, leaving 8 bases between. CDR3 sequence reads: CASSLSGGTQYF. The CDR3, as DNA: TGCGCCAGCAGCTTGTCCGGGGGGACCCAGTACTTC.

The V call is TRBV18, the J call TRBJ2-2, with 8 bases matching TRBD1. In germline, CDR1 is KGHSH, CDR2 LQKENI. The junction had 8 bases not matched to a gene; V was cut back by 3 bases and J by 5 bases. This CDR3 comprises 16 residues. The DNA for the CDR3 is TGTGCCAGCTCACCTCCCTCGACAGGGGCAACCGGGGAGCTGTTTTTT. This codes for CASSPPSTGATGELFF. Using reference TRBV18 and TRBJ2-2 for the parts outside the CDR3, the full variable domain is NAGVMQNPRHLVRRRGQEARLRCSPMKGHSHVYWYRQLPEEGLKFMVYLQKENIIDESGMPKERFSAEFPKEGPSILRIQQVVRGDSAAYFCASSPPSTGATGELFFGEGSRLTVL.

A few counts support this clone. The V gene is TRBV2, the J gene TRBJ1-5; 8 nucleotides align to TRBD1. The CDR3 extends over 15 amino acids. The V and J ends lost 6 bases and 6 bases, in that order; junction bases with no gene match: 10. The germline V gene encodes CDR1 SNHLY and CDR2 FYNNEI. CDR3 protein: CASRTGQGAGQPQHF. The CDR3 nucleotides read TGTGCCAGCAGGACGGGCCAGGGGGCGGGTCAGCCCCAGCATTTT.

This chain joins TRBV5-5 and TRBJ1-2; 8 bases map to TRBD1. CDR3 length: 15 residues. Unmatched junction bases numbered 12, after V lost 4 bases and J lost 7 bases. Germline CDR1 SGHKS, CDR2 YYEKEE (reference sequence). The CDR3 DNA follows: TGTGCCAGCAGCCCAACGGGGCAGGGGGCAGGTGGCTACACCTTC. Protein product: CASSPTGQGAGGYTF. The full variable domain, completed using reference TRBV5-5 and TRBJ1-2, is DAGVTQSPTHLIKTRGQQVTLRCSPISGHKSVSWYQQVLGQGPQFIFQYYEKEERGRGNFPDRFSARQFPNYSSELNVNALLLGDSALYLCASSPTGQGAGGYTFGSGTRLTVV.

This clone showed up just a few times. The rearrangement joins TRBV6-6 to TRBJ1-3; D remains ambiguous. Trimming left V 5 bases short and J 0 bases short, with 8 bases between. CDR1 MNHNY and CDR2 SVGAGI come from the germline V gene (reference sequence). This CDR3 has 14 residues. The CDR3 DNA is TGTGCCAGCAGTCTGACTAGCTCTGGAAACACCATATATTTT. Protein: CASSLTSSGNTIYF.

The V and J genes are TRBV29-1 and TRBJ2-3, with D perhaps matching TRBD2 (6 bases). Germline V gives CDR1 SQVTM, CDR2 ANQGSEA. This CDR3 comprises 13 residues. V lost 3 bases, J lost 0 bases, and 7 bases lay in between. Here the CDR3 DNA reads TGCAGCGTTGAGGGGGGTAGCACAGATACGCAGTATTTT. This sequence encodes CSVEGGSTDTQYF.

V is TRBV7-3 and J is TRBJ2-1; D is unclear. The CDR3 totals 13 residues. Germline-derived CDR1 and CDR2 are SGHTA and FQGTGA. With 1 base removed from V and 4 bases from J, the gap between germline ends came to 5 bases. The CDR3 reads CASSLNPYNEQFF. The CDR3 DNA sequence: TGTGCCAGCAGCTTAAATCCTTACAATGAGCAGTTCTTC. Full variable domain (remainder filled in from reference TRBV7-3 and TRBJ2-1): GAGVSQTPSNKVTEKGKYVELRCDPISGHTALYWYRQSLGQGPEFLIYFQGTGAADDSGLPNDRFFAVRPEGSVSTLKIQRTERGDSAVYLCASSLNPYNEQFFGPGTRLTVL.